The present entry profiles one T cell receptor (beta chain) with its context. Profiled with immunoSEQ multiplex PCR; TCRdb holds only in-frame clones, not every one. The profile shows 2,500,000 or so clones, around 94% of them singletons. These data come from a study of shared clonotypes between healthy human individuals. The CDR3 runs 16 residues. Germline-derived CDR1 and CDR2 are WSHSY and SAAADI. The V end was cut by 1 base, the J end by 2 bases, with 12 bases between. This receptor was obtained from a man aged 18 to 29 in good health. The V call is TRBV10-2, the J call TRBJ1-5; D is unclear. Sequencing input: naive CD4+ T cells sorted from blood. The sample's subset: CD45RA+ positively selected. The CDR3 DNA reads TGCGCCAGCAGTGAGTGGGGTTCCCTTGGCAATCAGCCCCAGCATTTT. Its translation is CASSEWGSLGNQPQHF.